Listed below are T cell receptor beta chains from one sample, sequenced in a study of blood T cell repertoires in COVID-19. The method was immunoSEQ multiplex PCR; TCRdb's version includes in-frame clones alone and lacks a portion of them. Of 150,000 to 200,000 clones in the sample, approximately 84% were seen once. What was sequenced was peripheral blood. The receptors here all came from a man aged 35-49 years who had recovered from COVID-19. CDR3s include the opening cysteine and the closing phenylalanine or tryptophan. A D gene is named only where the DNA matches it firmly. Clone size is not always given. Where it is, it says once, few, many or a class for expanded clones.

abundance: few; d_gene: TRBD1; v_gene: TRBV4-3; len: 13; j_gene: TRBJ1-6; CDR3aa: CASSRDRGSPLHF; CDR3nt: TGCGCCAGCAGCCGGGACAGAGGTTCACCCCTCCACTTT
abundance: NA; d_gene: NA; v_gene: TRBV18; len: 14; j_gene: TRBJ1-1; CDR3aa: CASSVGQSNTEAFF; CDR3nt: TGTGCCAGCTCAGTAGGACAGTCGAACACTGAAGCTTTCTTT
abundance: NA; d_gene: NA; v_gene: TRBV18; len: 14; j_gene: TRBJ2-1; CDR3aa: CASSPFRGDNEQFF; CDR3nt: TGTGCCAGCTCACCATTCAGGGGAGACAATGAGCAGTTCTTC
abundance: NA; d_gene: NA; v_gene: TRBV6-6; len: 13; j_gene: TRBJ1-3; CDR3aa: CASMALLGNTIYF; CDR3nt: TGTGCCAGCATGGCGCTACTCGGGAACACCATATATTTT
abundance: NA; d_gene: NA; v_gene: TRBV6-5; len: 14; j_gene: TRBJ1-1; CDR3aa: CASTSVEGNTEAFF; CDR3nt: TGTGCCAGCACCTCTGTTGAGGGGAACACTGAAGCTTTCTTT
abundance: NA; d_gene: NA; v_gene: TRBV6-6; len: 15; j_gene: TRBJ2-3; CDR3aa: CASSTPPENRDTQYF; CDR3nt: TGTGCCAGCAGTACCCCTCCTGAGAATCGAGATACGCAGTATTTT
abundance: NA; d_gene: NA; v_gene: TRBV11-2; len: 13; j_gene: TRBJ2-7; CDR3aa: CASSLGSGSEQYF; CDR3nt: TGTGCCAGCAGCTTAGGGTCGGGGAGTGAGCAGTACTTC
abundance: NA; d_gene: TRBD2; v_gene: TRBV7-3; len: 13; j_gene: TRBJ2-1; CDR3aa: CASSAPLAYEQFF; CDR3nt: TGTGCCAGCAGCGCCCCACTAGCGTATGAGCAGTTCTTC
abundance: NA; d_gene: NA; v_gene: TRBV11-2; len: 14; j_gene: TRBJ1-1; CDR3aa: CASSSARDTLEAFF; CDR3nt: TGTGCCAGCAGCTCAGCTCGGGACACCCTCGAAGCTTTCTTT
abundance: NA; d_gene: TRBD1; v_gene: TRBV5-1; len: 16; j_gene: TRBJ2-7; CDR3aa: CASSPRAGQGSYEQYF; CDR3nt: TGCGCCAGCAGCCCCCGAGCCGGACAGGGTTCCTACGAGCAGTACTTC
abundance: NA; d_gene: TRBD1; v_gene: TRBV11-2; len: 14; j_gene: TRBJ2-3; CDR3aa: CASSWDRTGDTQYF; CDR3nt: TGTGCCAGCAGCTGGGACAGGACCGGCGATACGCAGTATTTT